The next 10 T cell receptor beta chains were all read from a single sample in a study of T-cell reconstitution after alpha-beta-depleted transplantation in children. A TCRbeta library incorporating unique molecular identifiers was prepared. TCRdb reanalysed the PCR reads using MiXCR and keeps one entry per CDR3 protein. The profile shows just under 250,000 distinct CDR3 sequences, roughly a quarter of them singletons. Sequences were derived from PBMCs, sampled before TCRalphabeta/CD19-depleted stem cell transplant. All receptors come from a girl aged 2-10 years with Fanconi anemia, due to receive a stem cell transplant.

This clonotype has a count of ten or more. The chain carries TRBV29-1 and TRBJ2-2; D not certain. The CDR3 totals 13 residues. Germline CDR1 is SQVTM and CDR2 is ANQGSEA. The germline V and J ends were trimmed by 4 bases and 2 bases, with 8 bases remaining between them. CDR3 DNA: TGCAGCGTTGTTCCAGTAAACACCGGGGAGCTGTTTTTT. Residues: CSVVPVNTGELFF.

This clonotype was picked up a small number of times. The gene calls are TRBV10-3 and TRBJ2-3; 11 positions match TRBD2. Germline CDR1 and CDR2: ENHRY and SYGVKD. CDR3 length: 16 amino acids. The CDR3 loop reads CATLAGTSGSTDTQYF. CDR3 coding DNA: TGTGCGACTCTGGCCGGGACTAGCGGAAGCACAGATACGCAGTATTTT.

This clonotype showed up many times. V and J are TRBV20-1 and TRBJ2-3; 7 positions agree with TRBD1. V dropped 4 bases and J dropped 0; count of bases not matched to a gene: 7. This CDR3 contains 15 residues. Germline V gene data show CDR1 as DFQATT and CDR2 as SNEGSKA (reference sequence). The CDR3 DNA follows: TGCAGTGCTATAGGGGACAGAACTAGCACAGATACGCAGTATTTT. It specifies CSAIGDRTSTDTQYF.

This clonotype was counted ten times or more. Relative to the germline gene, one junction end is altered; a read error may explain this. The chain joins TRBV20-1 to TRBJ2-6; D remains ambiguous. Germline assignment: CDR1 DFQATT and CDR2 SNEGSKA (reference sequence). CDR3 length: 16 residues. The CDR3 reads CCAMYPALSGANVLTF. The CDR3 DNA is TGCTGTGCTATGTATCCAGCCCTCTCTGGGGCCAACGTCCTGACTTTC.

This clonotype showed up many times. This sequence joins TRBV29-1 and TRBJ2-1; 15 positions agree with TRBD2. Losses at the gene ends were 2 bases for V and 7 bases for J; bases not matched to a gene: 3. Germline V gene sequence: CDR1 SQVTM, CDR2 ANQGSEA. The CDR3 has 15 residues. For the CDR3, the DNA is TGCAGCGTTGAAAAGGGACTAGCGGGAGGAAATGAGCAGTTCTTC. It is translated as CSVEKGLAGGNEQFF.

The chain couples TRBV20-1 to TRBJ2-5, with 8 bases aligning to TRBD1. V shed 8 bases, J shed 5 bases, and the junction held 7 bases outside the gene matches. CDR1 and CDR2 (germline): DFQATT, SNEGSKA (reference sequence). This CDR3 has 12 amino acids. CDR3 protein: CSPVDRGETQYF. The CDR3 nucleotides are TGCAGTCCTGTCGACAGGGGTGAGACCCAGTACTTC.

Many counts were recorded for this clonotype. The chain couples TRBV29-1 to TRBJ1-4, with 7 bases aligning to TRBD1. Unmatched junction bases numbered 5, after V lost 5 bases and J lost 5 bases. This CDR3 is built from 13 residues. Germline V gene data show CDR1 as SQVTM and CDR2 as ANQGSEA. The CDR3 coding sequence is TGCAGCGTTTCACAGGGGATAAATGAAAAACTGTTTTTT. Amino acids: CSVSQGINEKLFF.

This clonotype was seen repeatedly, ten times or more. The chain carries TRBV25-1 and TRBJ1-4; possibly TRBD1 for D (6 bases). Trimming pared 7 bases from V and 13 bases from J, leaving 16 bases between. In germline, CDR1 is MGHDK, CDR2 SYGVNS. The CDR3 consists of 12 residues. CDR3 in amino acids: CASTEPGGGLFF. CDR3 DNA sequence: TGTGCCAGCACCGAACCGGGGGGCGGACTGTTTTTT.

This clonotype came up a few times. The V gene is TRBV20-1, the J gene TRBJ2-1; D possibly corresponds to TRBD2 (6 bases). Germline CDR1 is DFQATT and CDR2 is SNEGSKA (reference sequence). This CDR3 comprises 15 residues. V was shortened by 1 base and J by 4 bases, with 14 bases between the two germline ends. Written as DNA, the CDR3 is TGCAGTGCTAGAGCCCGGGACTTCCGGTACAATGAGCAGTTCTTC. It encodes CSARARDFRYNEQFF.

The DNA for the CDR3 is TGTGCCAGCGGCAAAGTACAGGGAGTACTTGGCGATACGCAGTATTTT. This codes for CASGKVQGVLGDTQYF. The rearrangement links TRBV6-1 to TRBJ2-3, with D maybe TRBD1 (6 bases). CDR1 and CDR2 from the germline V gene are MNHNS and SASEGT. The CDR3 covers 16 residues. V gave up 8 bases and J gave up 6 bases, with 24 bases separating them.